The 23 T cell receptor beta chains below all came from one sample that was sequenced in a study of blood T cell repertoires in COVID-19. Clones were sequenced by immunoSEQ multiplex PCR, and TCRdb holds only the in-frame ones, with some missing. This sample has roughly 280,000 clones; around 92% occur once, and the top ten carry 1.5% to 2%. The sequenced material came from PBMCs or T cells enriched from blood (not recorded which). Source of these receptors: a woman aged 55-75 years who had recovered from COVID-19.

The chain combines TRBV27 with TRBJ1-1; D is uncertain. Germline values: CDR1 MNHEY, CDR2 SMNVEV (reference sequence). There are 13 residues in the CDR3. V gave up 0 bases and J gave up 7 bases, with 9 bases separating them. Written as DNA, the CDR3 is TGTGCCAGCAGTTTATCGCGGCGGCTTGAAGCTTTCTTT. Its protein product is CASSLSRRLEAFF.

This chain connects TRBV30 to TRBJ2-3; D perhaps matches TRBD2 (5 bases). Germline CDR1 GTSNPN, CDR2 SVGIG (reference sequence). V was cut by 1 base and J by 6 bases, with 11 bases left in between. The CDR3 consists of 13 residues. The CDR3 loop is CAWSGLLADTQYF. CDR3 DNA sequence: TGTGCCTGGAGTGGACTATTAGCGGATACGCAGTATTTT.

This clone has a single count. The chain carries TRBV5-1 and TRBJ1-3; D not certain. Trimming removed 2 bases from V and 4 bases from J, with 10 bases in between. Germline CDR1 is SGHRS and CDR2 is YFSETQ. This CDR3 spans 14 amino acids. The CDR3 DNA reads as TGCGCCAGCAGCTTCCCCGGGAGGGGAAACACCATATATTTT. Its translation: CASSFPGRGNTIYF.

V gene TRBV7-2 combines with J gene TRBJ1-5; TRBD1 agrees at 9 bases. Germline V gives CDR1 SGHTA, CDR2 FQGNSA. Trimming removed 5 bases from V and 5 bases from J; junction bases left unmatched: 10. This CDR3 is 16 amino acids long. The chain's CDR3 is CASSRRAGTGYQPQHF. For the CDR3, the DNA is TGTGCCAGCAGCCGGCGAGCCGGGACAGGGTATCAGCCCCAGCATTTT.

The rearrangement uses TRBV6-6 and TRBJ1-2; D not resolved. Germline V lookup: CDR1 MNHNY, CDR2 SVGAGI (reference sequence). CDR3 length: 12 amino acids. V dropped 6 bases and J dropped 4 bases, with 9 bases sitting between them. This CDR3 reads CASRTILYGYTF. DNA for the CDR3: TGTGCCAGCAGGACTATCCTCTATGGCTACACCTTC.

This chain uses TRBV6-5 with TRBJ1-2; possible D gene TRBD1, 5 bases. Trimming left V 11 bases short and J 3 bases short, with 16 bases between. Germline loops: CDR1 MNHEY, CDR2 SVGAGI. The CDR3 is 13 amino acids. The CDR3 DNA is TGTGCCGTAGAAGGGGTAAGCGACTATGGCTACACCTTC. It specifies CAVEGVSDYGYTF.

The CDR3 coding sequence is TGTGCCAGTAGTACACAGGGATGGAATGAGCAGTTCTTC. It is translated as CASSTQGWNEQFF. This sequence joins TRBV19 and TRBJ2-1, with D perhaps TRBD1 (6 bases). The CDR3 length is 13 residues. Germline-derived CDR1 and CDR2 are LNHDA and SQIVND (reference sequence). V was cut by 4 bases and J by 7 bases, with 11 bases left in between.

The table lists this clone with a few counts. The chain carries TRBV4-1 and TRBJ1-5, with TRBD1 identical over 10 bases. V trimming: 3 bases; J trimming: 7 bases; junction bases outside the gene matches: 6. The germline V gene encodes CDR1 MGHRA and CDR2 YSYEKL. The CDR3 covers 15 residues. DNA of the CDR3: TGCGCCAGCAGCCAGGGACAGGGGTTAGGGCAGCCCCAGCATTTT. As protein: CASSQGQGLGQPQHF.

Here the CDR3 reads CASNQGLAGGASGELFF. The CDR3 DNA is TGTGCCAGCAACCAGGGACTAGCGGGAGGAGCGTCCGGGGAGCTGTTTTTT. The chain links TRBV11-2 to TRBJ2-2; 15 bases match TRBD2. Germline assignment: CDR1 SGHAT and CDR2 FQNNGV. This CDR3 region has 17 residues. V lost 7 bases to trimming and J lost 6 bases; unmatched junction nucleotides: 9.

The J gene is TRBJ2-7, the V gene TRBV7-6; a possible D gene is TRBD2 (6 bases). The CDR3 runs to 16 residues. V lost 5 bases and J lost 3, with 20 bases in between. CDR1 and CDR2 (germline): SGHVS, FNYEAQ. CDR3 DNA: TGTGCCAGCAGCCAGGAGGGCAGGCGGGCTTACTACGAGCAGTACTTC. This translates into CASSQEGRRAYYEQYF.

The table lists this clone with a count of one. V is TRBV5-1 and J is TRBJ1-3, with a possible D match to TRBD1 (6 bases). The CDR3 contains 14 residues. Trimming stripped 6 bases from V and 3 bases from J, with 13 bases between. From germline, CDR1 is SGHRS and CDR2 YFSETQ. The CDR3 coding sequence is TGCGCCAGCAAAAAACAGGGCAATGGAAACACCATATATTTT. Translating it yields CASKKQGNGNTIYF.

The V and J genes are TRBV6-4 and TRBJ2-5; D might be TRBD2 (6 bases). This CDR3 is built from 17 residues. V lost 3 bases to trimming and J lost 1 base, with 18 bases between them. The V gene's germline CDR1 is MRHNA and CDR2 SNTAGT. Written as DNA, the CDR3 is TGTGCCAGCAGTGATCGGAGGCGGGGCTTATCCCAAGAGACCCAGTACTTC. The encoded protein is CASSDRRRGLSQETQYF.

V and J are TRBV9 and TRBJ2-1, with a tentative D call TRBD2 (5 bases). Germline V gene lookup returns CDR1 SGDLS and CDR2 YYNGEE. The CDR3 is 15 amino acids. The V end was cut by 2 bases, the J end by 5 bases, with 14 bases between. The CDR3 DNA follows: TGTGCCAGCAGCGTTCGTTACCCGCGGGACAATGAGCAGTTCTTC. Protein sequence: CASSVRYPRDNEQFF.

The genes are TRBV19 and TRBJ1-2, with 9 bases aligning to TRBD1. The germline V gene encodes CDR1 LNHDA and CDR2 SQIVND (reference sequence). The CDR3 sequence is 13 residues long. V gave up 5 bases and J gave up 7 bases; unmatched junction bases: 5. CDR3 DNA sequence: TGTGCCAGTAGTGGGGACAGGGAACGTGGCTACACCTTC. Its translation is CASSGDRERGYTF.

The chain carries TRBV6-1 and TRBJ2-7, with D perhaps matching TRBD2 (6 bases). This CDR3 comprises 15 residues. Trimming left V 3 bases short and J 3 bases short, with 15 bases between. CDR1 and CDR2 from the germline V gene are MNHNS and SASEGT. The DNA of the CDR3 is TGTGCCAGCAGTGATTTTGCGGGGTTGGGCTACGAGCAGTACTTC. It is translated as CASSDFAGLGYEQYF.

The V and J genes are TRBV28 and TRBJ1-1, with TRBD1 matching over 7 bases. Germline CDR1 MDHEN, CDR2 SYDVKM. The CDR3 loop spans 15 amino acids. Trimming took 6 bases from V and 0 from J; bases not matched to a gene: 7. CDR3 region: CASSLRDSMNTEAFF. The CDR3 coding sequence is TGTGCCAGCAGCCTCCGGGACAGCATGAACACTGAAGCTTTCTTT.

The CDR3 loop reads CASSPGGVRTEAFF. The DNA for the CDR3 is TGTGCCAGCAGCCCAGGGGGAGTGAGAACTGAAGCTTTCTTT. The V and J genes are TRBV5-6 and TRBJ1-1, with TRBD1 identical over 7 bases. Germline V lookup: CDR1 SGHDT, CDR2 YYEEEE. The CDR3 has 14 residues. Trimming cost V 4 bases and J 5 bases; bases outside gene matches: 8.

This clone was detected only a few times. The chain has TRBV2 and TRBJ2-1; D is possibly TRBD2 (7 bases). Germline CDR1 and CDR2: SNHLY and FYNNEI. The CDR3 has 14 amino acids. V was shortened by 8 bases and J by 9 bases, with 20 bases between the two germline ends. CDR3 protein: CASETGLESGEQFF. CDR3 DNA: TGTGCCAGCGAGACAGGACTAGAGAGCGGTGAGCAGTTCTTC.

CDR3 loop: CASSFLSGGGYTF. In nucleotides, the CDR3 is TGTGCCAGCAGTTTCCTCTCAGGAGGCGGCTACACCTTC. V is TRBV28 and J is TRBJ1-2; D gene ambiguous. CDR1 is MDHEN and CDR2 is SYDVKM in the germline V gene. V was cut by 3 bases and J by 8 bases, with 13 bases left in between. The length of the CDR3 is 13 residues.

V and J are TRBV7-9 and TRBJ1-2, with TRBD1 matching over 7 bases. With 4 bases clipped from V and 2 bases from J, the junction kept 16 bases outside the gene matches. CDR3 length equals 18 residues. Germline values: CDR1 SEHNR, CDR2 FQNEAQ (reference sequence). The CDR3 DNA follows: TGTGCCAGCAGCTCCCCTTTAGATAGTGGACAGGAGAACTATGGCTACACCTTC. Protein: CASSSPLDSGQENYGYTF.

The chain employs TRBV5-1 and TRBJ2-2; 11 bases align to TRBD2. The CDR3 is 17 amino acids. In germline, CDR1 is SGHRS, CDR2 YFSETQ. V trimming: 4 bases; J trimming: 4 bases; junction bases outside the gene matches: 9. The CDR3, as DNA: TGCGCCAGCAGCCCCGGACTAGCGGGTGGGGGCACCGGGGAGCTGTTTTTT. This gives the protein CASSPGLAGGGTGELFF.

The chain couples TRBV10-2 to TRBJ2-1; TRBD2 matches at 12 bases. CDR3 length equals 13 residues. The ends lost 7 bases at V and 8 bases at J; junction bases unmatched: 3. Looked up from germline, CDR1 is WSHSY and CDR2 is SAAADI. Here the CDR3 reads CASNLAGGDEQFF. CDR3 DNA: TGCGCCAGCAATCTAGCGGGAGGGGATGAGCAGTTCTTC.

CDR3 in amino acids: CASSFSRLEAFF. The CDR3 DNA reads as TGTGCCAGCAGTTTCAGCAGGCTTGAAGCTTTCTTT. The chain couples TRBV12-3 or TRBV12-4 to TRBJ1-1, with unresolved D. The CDR3 runs to 12 residues. V was trimmed by 3 bases and J by 7 bases, leaving 9 bases between them.